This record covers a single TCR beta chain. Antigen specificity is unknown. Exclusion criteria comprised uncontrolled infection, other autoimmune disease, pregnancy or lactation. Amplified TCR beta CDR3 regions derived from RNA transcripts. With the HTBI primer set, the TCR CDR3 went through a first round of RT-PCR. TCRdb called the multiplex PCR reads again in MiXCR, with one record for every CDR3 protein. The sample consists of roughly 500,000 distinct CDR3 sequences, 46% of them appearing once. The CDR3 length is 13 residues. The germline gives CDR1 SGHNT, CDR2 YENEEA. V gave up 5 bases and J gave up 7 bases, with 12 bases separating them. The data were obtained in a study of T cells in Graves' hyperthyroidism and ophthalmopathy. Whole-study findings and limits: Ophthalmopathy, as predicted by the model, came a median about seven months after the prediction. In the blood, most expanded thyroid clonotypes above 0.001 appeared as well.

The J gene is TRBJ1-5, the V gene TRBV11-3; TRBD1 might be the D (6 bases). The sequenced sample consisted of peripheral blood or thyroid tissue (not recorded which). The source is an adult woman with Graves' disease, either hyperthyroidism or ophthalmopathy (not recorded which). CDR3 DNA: TGTGCCAGCAGCCCCGGGGGCTGGCAGCCCCAGCATTTT. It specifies CASSPGGWQPQHF.